Given below is one TCR beta chain in context. PCR employed 60 Vbeta and 13 Jbeta primers. Only in-frame clones appear in the TCRdb table, and some are missing; sequencing was by immunoSEQ multiplex PCR. This sample yields 150,000 or so clones, of which about 80% are seen a single time; about an eighth belongs to the top ten. Trimming at V came to 2 bases and at J to 6 bases, leaving 9 bases not matched to a gene. Germline-derived CDR1 and CDR2 are MDHEN and SYDVKM. The CDR3 is 16 residues long. These data originate in a study of cytomegalovirus exposure and HLA in healthy donors. The chain joins TRBV28 to TRBJ2-3; 9 bases line up with TRBD1. The clonotype was recovered from a woman in her 40s in good health and CMV-seronegative. Sequencing was carried out using PBMCs. CDR3 bases: TGTGCCAGCAGTTTAGTTGGACAGGGGATCTTGGATACGCAGTATTTT. Protein sequence: CASSLVGQGILDTQYF.